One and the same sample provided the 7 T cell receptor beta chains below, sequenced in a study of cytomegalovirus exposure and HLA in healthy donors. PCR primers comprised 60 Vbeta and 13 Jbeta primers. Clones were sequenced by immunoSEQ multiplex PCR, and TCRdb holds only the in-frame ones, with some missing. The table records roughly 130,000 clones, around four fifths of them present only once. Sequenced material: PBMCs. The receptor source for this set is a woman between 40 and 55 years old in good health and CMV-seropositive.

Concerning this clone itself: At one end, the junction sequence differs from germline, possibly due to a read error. CDR3 nucleotide sequence: TGTGCTAGCAGCGGGGGGAGGGGGGGGAATGAGCAGTTCTTC. Amino acids: CASSGGRGGNEQFF. The chain employs TRBV28 and TRBJ2-1; 9 bases line up with TRBD2. The CDR3 extends over 14 amino acids. Germline V gene lookup returns CDR1 MDHEN and CDR2 SYDVKM.

DNA of the CDR3: TGCGCCAGCAGCCCTGGGACTAGCGGGGGGCACTCCTACGAGCAGTACTTC. Translated, it gives CASSPGTSGGHSYEQYF. The chain uses TRBV5-1 and TRBJ2-5; 15 bases fit TRBD2. The assigned J gene may be wrong: the sequence end matches TRBJ2-7 better. The CDR3 is 17 amino acids. CDR1 is SGHRS, CDR2 YFSETQ, per germline.

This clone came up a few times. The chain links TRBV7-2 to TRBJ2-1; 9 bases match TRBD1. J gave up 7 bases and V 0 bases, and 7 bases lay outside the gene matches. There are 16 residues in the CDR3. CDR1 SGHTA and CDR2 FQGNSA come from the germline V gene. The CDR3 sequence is CASSLATGTGRNEQFF. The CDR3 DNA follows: TGTGCCAGCAGCTTAGCAACCGGGACAGGGAGGAATGAGCAGTTCTTC.

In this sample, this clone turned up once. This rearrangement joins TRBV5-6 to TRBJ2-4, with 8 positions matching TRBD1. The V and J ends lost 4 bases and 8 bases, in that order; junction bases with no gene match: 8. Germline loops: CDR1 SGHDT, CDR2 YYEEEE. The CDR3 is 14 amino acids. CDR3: CASSPDRGVDIQYF. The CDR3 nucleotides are TGTGCCAGCAGCCCCGACAGGGGCGTGGACATTCAGTACTTC.

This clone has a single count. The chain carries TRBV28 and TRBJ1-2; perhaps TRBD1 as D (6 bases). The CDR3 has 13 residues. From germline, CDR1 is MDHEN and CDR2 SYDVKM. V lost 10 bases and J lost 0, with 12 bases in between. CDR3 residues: CAIEDRSNYGYTF. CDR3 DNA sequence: TGTGCCATAGAGGACAGATCTAACTATGGCTACACCTTC.

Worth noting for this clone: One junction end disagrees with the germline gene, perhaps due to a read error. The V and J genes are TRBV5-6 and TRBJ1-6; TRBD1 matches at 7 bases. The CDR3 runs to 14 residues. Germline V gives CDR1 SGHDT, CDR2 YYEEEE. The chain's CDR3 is CASGLRDRRSTLHF. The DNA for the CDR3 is TGTGCCAGCGGCTTGAGGGACAGAAGATCAACCCTCCACTTT.

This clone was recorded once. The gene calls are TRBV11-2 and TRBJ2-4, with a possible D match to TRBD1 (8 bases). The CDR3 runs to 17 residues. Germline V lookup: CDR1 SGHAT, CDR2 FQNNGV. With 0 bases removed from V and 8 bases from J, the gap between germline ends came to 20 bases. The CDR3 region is CASSLDAQGVRGDIQYF. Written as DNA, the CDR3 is TGTGCCAGCAGCTTAGATGCACAGGGGGTCCGGGGGGACATTCAGTACTTC.